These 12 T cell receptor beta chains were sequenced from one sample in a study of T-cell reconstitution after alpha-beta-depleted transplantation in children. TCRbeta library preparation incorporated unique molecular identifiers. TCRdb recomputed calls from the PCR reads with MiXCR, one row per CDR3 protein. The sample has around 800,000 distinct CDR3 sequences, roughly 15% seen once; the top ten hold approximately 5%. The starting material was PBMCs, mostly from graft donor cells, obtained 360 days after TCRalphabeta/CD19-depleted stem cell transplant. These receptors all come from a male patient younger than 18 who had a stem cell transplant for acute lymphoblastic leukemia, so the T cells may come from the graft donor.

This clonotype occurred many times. The CDR3 sequence is CSAMGQALYEQYF. As DNA, the CDR3 is TGCAGCGCAATGGGACAGGCCCTTTACGAGCAGTACTTC. V usage is TRBV29-1 and J usage is TRBJ2-7; TRBD1 aligns across 8 bases. This CDR3 region has 13 residues. Trimming removed 7 bases from V and 4 bases from J; junction bases left unmatched: 9. Germline CDR1 SQVTM, CDR2 ANQGSEA.

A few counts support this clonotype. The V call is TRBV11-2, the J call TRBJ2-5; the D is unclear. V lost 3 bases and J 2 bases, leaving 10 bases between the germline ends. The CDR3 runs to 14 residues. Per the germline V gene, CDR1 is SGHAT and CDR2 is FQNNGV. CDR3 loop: CASSFRWGQETQYF. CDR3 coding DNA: TGTGCCAGCAGCTTTCGGTGGGGACAAGAGACCCAGTACTTC.

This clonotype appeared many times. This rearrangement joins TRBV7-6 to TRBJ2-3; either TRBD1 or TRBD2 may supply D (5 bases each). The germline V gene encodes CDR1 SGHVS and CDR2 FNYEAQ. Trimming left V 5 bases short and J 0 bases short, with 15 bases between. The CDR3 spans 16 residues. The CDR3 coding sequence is TGTGCCAGCAGCATAACCGGGACGCTTAGCACAGATACGCAGTATTTT. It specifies CASSITGTLSTDTQYF.

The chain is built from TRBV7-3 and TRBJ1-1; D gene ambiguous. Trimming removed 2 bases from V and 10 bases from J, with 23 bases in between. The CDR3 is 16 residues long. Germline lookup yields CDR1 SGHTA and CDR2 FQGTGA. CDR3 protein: CASSLYGGGKGSGAFF. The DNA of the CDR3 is TGTGCCAGCAGCTTATATGGAGGAGGGAAGGGTTCTGGAGCTTTCTTT. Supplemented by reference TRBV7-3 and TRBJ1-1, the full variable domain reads GAGVSQTPSNKVTEKGKYVELRCDPISGHTALYWYRQSLGQGPEFLIYFQGTGAADDSGLPNDRFFAVRPEGSVSTLKIQRTERGDSAVYLCASSLYGGGKGSGAFFGQGTRLTVV.

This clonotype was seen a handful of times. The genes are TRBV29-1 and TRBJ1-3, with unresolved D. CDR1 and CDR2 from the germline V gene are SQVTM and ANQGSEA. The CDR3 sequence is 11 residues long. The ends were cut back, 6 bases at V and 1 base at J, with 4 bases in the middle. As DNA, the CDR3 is TGCAGCGTACAATCTGGAAACACCATATATTTT. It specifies CSVQSGNTIYF.

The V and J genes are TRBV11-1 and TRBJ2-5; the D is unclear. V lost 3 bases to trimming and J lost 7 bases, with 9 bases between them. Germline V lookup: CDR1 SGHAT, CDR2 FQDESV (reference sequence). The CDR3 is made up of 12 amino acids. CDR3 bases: TGTGCCAGCAGCTTCCACCCGCTGACCCAGTACTTC. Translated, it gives CASSFHPLTQYF.

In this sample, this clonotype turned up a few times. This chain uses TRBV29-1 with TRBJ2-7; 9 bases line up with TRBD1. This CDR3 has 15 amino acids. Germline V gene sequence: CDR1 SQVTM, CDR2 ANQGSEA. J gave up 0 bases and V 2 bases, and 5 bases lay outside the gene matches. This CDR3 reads CSVETGDRVSYEQYF. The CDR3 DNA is TGCAGCGTTGAAACAGGGGACAGGGTCTCCTACGAGCAGTACTTC.

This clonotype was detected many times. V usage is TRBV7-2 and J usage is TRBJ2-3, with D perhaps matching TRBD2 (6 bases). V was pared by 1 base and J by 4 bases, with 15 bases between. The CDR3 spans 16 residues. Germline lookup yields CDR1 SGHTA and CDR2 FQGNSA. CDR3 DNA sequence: TGTGCCAGCAGCTTAGTATTCGGGAGCAGGGCAGATACGCAGTATTTT. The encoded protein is CASSLVFGSRADTQYF.

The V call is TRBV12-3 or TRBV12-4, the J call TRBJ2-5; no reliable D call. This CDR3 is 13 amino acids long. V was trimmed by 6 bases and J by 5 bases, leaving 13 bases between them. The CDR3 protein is CASSRLGVETQYF. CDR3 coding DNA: TGTGCCAGCAGCCGGCTGGGTGTGGAGACCCAGTACTTC.

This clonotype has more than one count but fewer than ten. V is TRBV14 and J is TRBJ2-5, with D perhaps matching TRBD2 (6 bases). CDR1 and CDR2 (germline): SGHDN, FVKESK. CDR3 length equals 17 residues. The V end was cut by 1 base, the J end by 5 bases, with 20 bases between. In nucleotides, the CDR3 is TGTGCCAGCAGCCAAGTCGGGCCAGGGAGCCGGGGGGAGACCCAGTACTTC. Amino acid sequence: CASSQVGPGSRGETQYF.

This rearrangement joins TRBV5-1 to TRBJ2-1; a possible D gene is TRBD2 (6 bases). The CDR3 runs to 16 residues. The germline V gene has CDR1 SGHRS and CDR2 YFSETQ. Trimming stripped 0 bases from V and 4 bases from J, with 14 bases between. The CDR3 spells CASSLAPGLDYNEQFF. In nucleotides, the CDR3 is TGCGCCAGCAGCTTGGCTCCGGGACTGGATTACAATGAGCAGTTCTTC.

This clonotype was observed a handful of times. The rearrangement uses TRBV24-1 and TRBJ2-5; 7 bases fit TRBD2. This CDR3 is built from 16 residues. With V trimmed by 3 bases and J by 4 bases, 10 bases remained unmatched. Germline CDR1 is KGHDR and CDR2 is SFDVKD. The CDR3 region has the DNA TGTGCCACCAGTGATCTCGGCGGGAGTAGGATAGAGACCCAGTACTTC. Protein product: CATSDLGGSRIETQYF.